Presented here are 2 T cell receptor beta chains from one specimen sequenced in a study of blood T cells in healthy people across ages. Using a J-beta primer mix together with a sample-barcoded 5' primer, a second PCR was run for roughly 6 to 12 cycles. MiXCR, applied by TCRdb to the 5' RACE reads, yields one record per CDR3 protein. The top ten clones hold around 0.75% of a sample with roughly 1,100,000 distinct CDR3 sequences, approximately 25% of them seen once. The same sample was also used in a study of T cells of mothers and their children.

Input material: blood. The source of these receptors is a girl aged 2-10 years in good health.

In this sample, this clonotype turned up a few times. This chain connects TRBV9 to TRBJ2-7; D remains unclear. The CDR3 is 15 residues long. Germline CDR1 SGDLS, CDR2 YYNGEE. V shed 0 bases and J shed 4 bases, with 14 bases lying between them. CDR3 residues: CASSVAPQRIYEQYF. The DNA for the CDR3 is TGTGCCAGCAGCGTAGCTCCCCAAAGAATTTACGAGCAGTACTTC.

This clonotype was observed a handful of times. The V call is TRBV7-9, the J call TRBJ1-5; TRBD1 is a possible D gene (5 bases). V was pared by 2 bases and J by 9 bases, with 11 bases between. Germline V gives CDR1 SEHNR, CDR2 FQNEAQ (reference sequence). The CDR3 extends over 13 amino acids. CDR3 DNA: TGTGCCAGCAGCTTATCCGGGGGATGGCCCCAGCATTTT. Protein product: CASSLSGGWPQHF.